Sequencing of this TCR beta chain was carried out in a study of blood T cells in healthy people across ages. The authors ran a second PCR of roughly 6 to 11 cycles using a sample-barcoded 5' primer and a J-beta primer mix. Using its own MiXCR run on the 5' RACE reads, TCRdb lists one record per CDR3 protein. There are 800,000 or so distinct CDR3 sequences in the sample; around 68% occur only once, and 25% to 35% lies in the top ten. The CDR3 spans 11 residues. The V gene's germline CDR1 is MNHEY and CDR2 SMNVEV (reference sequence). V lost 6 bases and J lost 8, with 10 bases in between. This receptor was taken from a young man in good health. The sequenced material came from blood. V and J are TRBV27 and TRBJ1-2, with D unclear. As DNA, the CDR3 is TGTGCCAGCAGAACGGGAGGAGGCTACACCTTC. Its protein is CASRTGGGYTF.